These T cell receptor beta chains were read from a single sample in a study of CD8+ T cells in alopecia areata. Profiling relied on immunoSEQ multiplex PCR, and the TCRdb table lists in-frame clones only, not all of them. The profile shows around 300,000 clones, about 60% of them singletons. Sequencing used CD4+ T cells sorted from blood, obtained at roughly week 53, from a patient treated with tofacitinib. All receptors derive from a human donor with alopecia areata. The CDR3 runs from the conserved cysteine through the conserved F or W. Fields, in order: clone size, V gene, D gene, J gene, CDR3 protein, CDR3 DNA. D genes are given only for firm matches. For some rows the clone size is stated as once, few or many, or as a class when expanded; others skip it.

>.|TRBV20-1|.|TRBJ1-1
CSARAAHGAFF
TGCAGTGCTAGGGCAGCCCATGGAGCTTTCTTT
>.|TRBV2|.|TRBJ2-4
CASIGGPSSKNIQYF
TGTGCCAGCATCGGGGGGCCTTCCTCCAAAAACATTCAGTACTTC
>.|TRBV2|TRBD1|TRBJ2-5
CASSGWDRRQETQYF
TGTGCCAGCAGTGGGTGGGACAGGCGGCAAGAGACCCAGTACTTC
>once|TRBV5-6|.|TRBJ1-1
CASSLTNTEAFF
TGTGCCAGCAGCTTGACCAACACTGAAGCTTTCTTT
>.|TRBV25-1|TRBD2|TRBJ2-1
CASSRGGLNNEQFF
TGTGCCAGCAGCCGGGGGGGGCTGAACAATGAGCAGTTCTTC
>.|TRBV4-1|.|TRBJ2-5
CASSQLLTARSQETQYF
TGCGCCAGCAGCCAATTGCTGACAGCACGATCCCAAGAGACCCAGTACTTC
>few|TRBV6-1|.|TRBJ1-4
CASSESGEKLFF
TGTGCCAGCAGTGAATCCGGGGAAAAACTGTTTTTT
>.|TRBV30|.|TRBJ1-2
CALRTEYGYTF
TGTGCGTTGAGGACGGAATATGGCTACACCTTC
>.|TRBV30|TRBD1|TRBJ1-6
CACGDSANSPLHF
TGTGCCTGTGGGGACAGTGCTAATTCACCCCTCCACTTT
>.|TRBV30|.|TRBJ1-3
CAWSGASSGNTIYF
TGTGCCTGGTCGGGCGCTTCATCTGGAAACACCATATATTTT
>few|TRBV11-2|.|TRBJ1-1
CASSPGQRAFF
TGTGCCAGCAGCCCCGGGCAGCGGGCTTTCTTT
>.|TRBV14|TRBD2|TRBJ2-5
CASSQSGMETQYF
TGTGCCAGCAGCCAGAGCGGGATGGAGACCCAGTACTTC
>.|TRBV7-2|TRBD1|TRBJ1-5
CASSIQGGSNQPQHF
TGTGCCAGCAGCATACAGGGGGGTAGCAATCAGCCCCAGCATTTT